This T cell receptor (beta chain) comes out of a study of PD-1 blockade in classical Hodgkin lymphoma. Study-wide context: Nivolumab was given intravenously to patients at 3 mg/kg every 2 weeks.

The CDR3 is made up of 14 amino acids. V dropped 5 bases and J dropped 8; count of bases not matched to a gene: 9. Looked up from germline, CDR1 is SGHDT and CDR2 is YYEEEE. Broader study findings: Diminished baseline TCR diversity has been reported in newly diagnosed patients relative to healthy donors. Those achieving complete response showed baseline diversity like newly diagnosed patients.

Relapse was seen in all patients after autologous stem cell transplantation, and brentuximab vedotin exposure was variable. Best outcomes ranged across complete response, partial response and progressive disease. In the case of this clone: As yet, its antigen is unknown.

Libraries were prepared by immunoSEQ multiplex PCR; TCRdb keeps only in-frame clonotypes and omits some of them. The sample holds 80,000 to 100,000 clones, roughly 76% seen once. The origin of this receptor is a human donor with classical Hodgkin lymphoma. The chain joins TRBV5-6 to TRBJ2-3, with TRBD1 identical over 9 bases. The specimen was peripheral blood mononuclear cells (PBMCs), collected before the second cycle of nivolumab. DNA of the CDR3: TGTGCCAGCAGTAGACAGGGGGGTATGGGTACGCAGTATTTT. Translated, it gives CASSRQGGMGTQYF.